This T cell receptor (beta chain) was profiled in a study of shared clonotypes between healthy human individuals (dated by TCRdb to about 2020). General notes on the study: The cohort comprised a couple of women and a few men aged 18 to 49 years. To increase sequencing depth and limit assay-specific biases, TCR repertoire library preparation and sequencing were carried out by different laboratories using diverse techniques. Between about 0.94 and 8.9 billion PBMCs per donor were obtained by leukapheresis. For each donor, CD4 naive and CD4 memory were each given three plates, CD8 naive was given two plates, and CD8 memory was given one plate. To estimate repertoire size and how much clonotype sharing occurs between individuals, the study deeply sequenced the blood TCR repertoires of several healthy adults. The research as a whole found: Sampling was restricted to blood, and TCR repertoires in tissue are likely to differ from TCR repertoires in blood. When several donors were compared, the shared fraction of clonotypes was around 4.6% for naive CD4, 3.5% to 4% for naive CD8, 2.3% for memory CD4, and 0.35% to 0.5% for memory CD8. Rarefaction of sorted-subset datasets indicated incomplete sequencing despite the large sequencing depth. Clonotypes shared by all four sorted-subset donors showed higher generation probabilities than non-shared clonotypes. Larger estimated clonotype richness was generally found for naive subsets than for memory subsets. Based on pairwise subsampling, the degree of clonotype sharing among donors was expected to be affected by sequencing depth. Because the study included a small number of donors, the genetic and exposure-history diversity represented was limited.

The donors were healthy, HIV-negative adults with no recently reported acute infections or vaccinations. Every donor was a Caucasian adult residing in Nashville, Tennessee, USA. Magnetic negative selection was used to enrich CD4+ T cells, after which naive cells were positively selected on CD45RA and the negative fraction became the memory subset. Blood was obtained by leukapheresis, after which PBMCs were separated by Ficoll-Histopaque density gradient centrifugation and cryopreserved in liquid nitrogen vapor phase. Analytical flow cytometry was used to check the purity and quantity of every magnetically sorted T cell population. Genomic DNA was isolated from each sorted fraction and quantified by UV absorbance on a Nanodrop 2000c. Using the deep immunoSEQ assay, TCR CDR3 regions were amplified from genomic DNA by multiplex PCR. For each cell subset, the extracted genomic DNA was distributed evenly across all wells of several immunoSEQ 96-well plates, and each plate served as one replicate. For sorted subsets, each replicate PCR was loaded with about 0.2 ug genomic DNA, equivalent to 30,000 or so T cell genomes. The purified libraries were quantified using a Qubit 3.0 fluorometer, sized with a Bioanalyzer 2100, and then quantified again using the KAPA Library Quantification kit. A separate single-read 150-cycle Illumina NextSeq 550 flow cell was used to sequence each immunoSEQ 96-well plate. The paper's processing steps were these. Because only junctional sequences without quality scores were contained in the immunoSEQ output, filtering matching that applied to full-length reads could not be performed. Sequences were annotated with PyIR, a Python wrapper for IgBLAST v1.9, using IMGT germline references to assign V/J genes and CDR3. Reads were filtered out if the reads had weak V/J assignments (E-value above 1e-6), no CDR3, stop codons, out-of-frame junctions, or ambiguous translated residues. V3J clonotypes were defined by identical inferred V gene, J gene, and CDR3 amino acid sequence. Percentage overlap between repertoires was computed as shared unique clonotypes divided by the size of the smaller repertoire. Repertoire richness was assessed with RTK rarefaction, the Chao1 estimator, and Recon v2.1 estimates of unobserved clonotypes. Generation probabilities were computed with OLGA for all TCRbeta clonotypes obtained by the gDNA method from four donors. Not all clones reach the TCRdb copy of this immuneACCESS table, which keeps in-frame sequences only. Checked studies attribute under half of the gap to unresolved V genes and leave the rest unexplained. The V and J calls and the clone size are those of that table, but D and trimming were determined from the DNA. In this sample the table shows about 2.5 million clones, approximately 90% of which occur a single time. Of the sample, about 0.36% falls within the top ten clones.

Notes on this clone: It lacks a known antigen. Qualities for individual bases were not recorded, and no much larger clone is one base off.

Trimming takes 11 bases off V and 3 bases off J; junction bases not matched to a gene: 14. CDR3 length: 16 amino acids, cysteine to phenylalanine. Only CDR3 DNA remains: 48 bases, in frame from the first base. For CDR1 and CDR2, the germline V gene lists MDHEN and SYDVKM. This sequence was found in a man between 18 and 35 years old in good health. Some clones in this sample may be carry-over from other donors' samples. What was sequenced was naive CD4+ T cells from PBMCs. The intended sense of this specimen's cell subset or site label: CD45RA+ positively selected. Recombination joined TRBV28 with TRBJ1-5, and TRBD1 aligns with 9 junction nucleotides. The CDR3 protein sequence reads: CAASPVGQGYNQPQHF. At the DNA level, the sequence is TGTGCCGCCTCCCCCGTCGGACAGGGGTACAATCAGCCCCAGCATTTT.